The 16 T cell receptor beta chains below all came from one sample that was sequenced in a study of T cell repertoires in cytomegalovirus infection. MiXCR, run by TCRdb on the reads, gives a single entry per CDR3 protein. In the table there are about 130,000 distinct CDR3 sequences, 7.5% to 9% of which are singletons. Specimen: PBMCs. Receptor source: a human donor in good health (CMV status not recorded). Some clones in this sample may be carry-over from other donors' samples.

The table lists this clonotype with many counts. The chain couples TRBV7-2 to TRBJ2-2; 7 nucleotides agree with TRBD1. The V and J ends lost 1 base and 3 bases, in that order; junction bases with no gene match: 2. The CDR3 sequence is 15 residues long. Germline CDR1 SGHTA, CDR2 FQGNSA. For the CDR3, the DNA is TGTGCCAGCAGCTTAGAGGGGGCCTACACCGGGGAGCTGTTTTTT. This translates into CASSLEGAYTGELFF.

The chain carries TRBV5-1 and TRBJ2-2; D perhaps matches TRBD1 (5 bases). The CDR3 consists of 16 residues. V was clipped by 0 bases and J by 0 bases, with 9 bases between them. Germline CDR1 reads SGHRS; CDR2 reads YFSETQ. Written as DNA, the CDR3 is TGCGCCAGCAGCTTGGGACAGAGAGCGAACACCGGGGAGCTGTTTTTT. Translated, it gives CASSLGQRANTGELFF.

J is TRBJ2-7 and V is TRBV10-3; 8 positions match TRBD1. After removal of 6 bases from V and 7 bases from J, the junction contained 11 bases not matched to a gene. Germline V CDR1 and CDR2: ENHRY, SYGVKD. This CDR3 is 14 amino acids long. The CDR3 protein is CAISTGQVVGEQYF. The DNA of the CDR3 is TGTGCCATCAGCACGGGACAGGTAGTAGGAGAGCAGTACTTC.

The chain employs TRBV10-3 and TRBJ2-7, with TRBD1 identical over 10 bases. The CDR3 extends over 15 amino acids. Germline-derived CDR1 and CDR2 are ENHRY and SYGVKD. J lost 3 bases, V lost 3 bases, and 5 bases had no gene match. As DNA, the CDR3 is TGTGCCATCAGTGATAGGACAGGGGGGGGCTACGAGCAGTACTTC. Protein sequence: CAISDRTGGGYEQYF.

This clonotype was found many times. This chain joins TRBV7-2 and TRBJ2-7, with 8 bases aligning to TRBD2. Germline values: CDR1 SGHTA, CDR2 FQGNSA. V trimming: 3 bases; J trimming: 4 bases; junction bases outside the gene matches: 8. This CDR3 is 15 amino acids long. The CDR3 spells CASSFGTRAAYEQYF. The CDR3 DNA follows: TGTGCCAGCAGCTTCGGGACTAGGGCGGCATACGAGCAGTACTTC.

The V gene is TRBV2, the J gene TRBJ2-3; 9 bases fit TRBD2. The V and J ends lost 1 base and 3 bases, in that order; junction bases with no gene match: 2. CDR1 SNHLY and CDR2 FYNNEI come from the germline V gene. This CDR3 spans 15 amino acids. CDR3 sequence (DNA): TGTGCCAGCAGTGAAGTTCTAGCGGGGACAGATACGCAGTATTTT. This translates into CASSEVLAGTDTQYF. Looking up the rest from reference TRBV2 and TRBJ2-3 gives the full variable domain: EPEVTQTPSHQVTQMGQEVILRCVPISNHLYFYWYRQILGQKVEFLVSFYNNEISEKSEIFDDQFSVERPDGSNFTLKIRSTKLEDSAMYFCASSEVLAGTDTQYFGPGTRLTVL.

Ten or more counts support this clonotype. The CDR3 nucleotides are TGTGCCAGCTCTCTAGCGGCGTCTAACACCGGGGAGCTGTTTTTT. This translates into CASSLAASNTGELFF. This rearrangement joins TRBV11-3 to TRBJ2-2; 7 bases line up with TRBD2. This CDR3 is 15 amino acids long. Germline CDR1 is SGHNT and CDR2 is YENEEA. V was pared by 8 bases and J by 2 bases, with 8 bases of the junction left unmatched.

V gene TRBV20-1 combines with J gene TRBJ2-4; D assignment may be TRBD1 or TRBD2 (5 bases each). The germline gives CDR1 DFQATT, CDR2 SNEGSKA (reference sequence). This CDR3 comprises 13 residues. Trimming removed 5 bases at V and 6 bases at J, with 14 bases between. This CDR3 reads CSAHGTTINIQYF. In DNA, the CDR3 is TGCAGTGCTCACGGGACGACCATAAACATTCAGTACTTC.

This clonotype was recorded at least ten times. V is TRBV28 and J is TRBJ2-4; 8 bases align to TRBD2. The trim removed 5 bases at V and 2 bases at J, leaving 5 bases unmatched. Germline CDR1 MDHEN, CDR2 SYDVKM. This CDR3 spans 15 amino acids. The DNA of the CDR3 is TGTGCCAGCAGTCGAGCGGGGGTTCCCAAAAACATTCAGTACTTC. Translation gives CASSRAGVPKNIQYF.

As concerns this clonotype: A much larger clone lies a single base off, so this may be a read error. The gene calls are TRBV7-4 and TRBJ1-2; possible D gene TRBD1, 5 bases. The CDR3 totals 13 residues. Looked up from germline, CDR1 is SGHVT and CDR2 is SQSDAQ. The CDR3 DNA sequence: TGTGCCAGCAGCTTACAGGATCAGGGTGGCTTCACCTTC. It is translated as CASSLQDQGGFTF.

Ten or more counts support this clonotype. This chain's CDR3 is CASSLEAGNYGYTF. The CDR3 DNA sequence: TGTGCCAGCAGCTTAGAAGCAGGGAACTATGGCTACACCTTC. The chain carries TRBV7-2 and TRBJ1-2; tentative D call: TRBD1 (5 bases). V dropped 1 base and J dropped 2 bases, with 8 bases sitting between them. The CDR3 extends over 14 amino acids. Germline V gene sequence: CDR1 SGHTA, CDR2 FQGNSA. The full variable domain, rest sourced from reference TRBV7-2 and TRBJ1-2, is GAGVSQSPSNKVTEKGKDVELRCDPISGHTALYWYRQSLGQGLEFLIYFQGNSAPDKSGLPSDRFSAERTGGSVSTLTIQRTQQEDSAVYLCASSLEAGNYGYTFGSGTRLTVV.

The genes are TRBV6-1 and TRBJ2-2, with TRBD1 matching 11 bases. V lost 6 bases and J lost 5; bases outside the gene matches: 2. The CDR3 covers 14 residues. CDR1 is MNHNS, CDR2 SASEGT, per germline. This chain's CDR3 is CASRGTGGTGELFF. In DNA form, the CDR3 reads TGTGCCAGCAGAGGGACAGGGGGAACCGGGGAGCTGTTTTTT.

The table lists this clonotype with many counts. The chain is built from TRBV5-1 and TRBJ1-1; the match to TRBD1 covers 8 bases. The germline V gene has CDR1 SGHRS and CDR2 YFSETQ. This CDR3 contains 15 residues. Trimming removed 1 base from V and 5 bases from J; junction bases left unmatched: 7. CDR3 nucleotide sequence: TGCGCCAGCAGCTTGAGTACAGGGGGTCCAACTGAAGCTTTCTTT. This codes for CASSLSTGGPTEAFF.

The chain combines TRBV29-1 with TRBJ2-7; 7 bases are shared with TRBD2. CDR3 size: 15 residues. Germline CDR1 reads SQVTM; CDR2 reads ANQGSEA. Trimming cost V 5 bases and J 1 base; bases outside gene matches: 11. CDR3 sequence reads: CSVTKRGGKSYEQYF. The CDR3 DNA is TGCAGCGTTACAAAGCGGGGAGGGAAATCCTACGAGCAGTACTTC.

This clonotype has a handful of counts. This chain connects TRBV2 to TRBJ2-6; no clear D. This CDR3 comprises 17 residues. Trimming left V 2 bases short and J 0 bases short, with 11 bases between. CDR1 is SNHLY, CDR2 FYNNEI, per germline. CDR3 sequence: CASSEWARPSGANVLTF. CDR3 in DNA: TGTGCCAGCAGTGAATGGGCCAGGCCCTCTGGGGCCAACGTCCTGACTTTC. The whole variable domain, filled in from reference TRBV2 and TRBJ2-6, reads EPEVTQTPSHQVTQMGQEVILRCVPISNHLYFYWYRQILGQKVEFLVSFYNNEISEKSEIFDDQFSVERPDGSNFTLKIRSTKLEDSAMYFCASSEWARPSGANVLTFGAGSRLTVL.

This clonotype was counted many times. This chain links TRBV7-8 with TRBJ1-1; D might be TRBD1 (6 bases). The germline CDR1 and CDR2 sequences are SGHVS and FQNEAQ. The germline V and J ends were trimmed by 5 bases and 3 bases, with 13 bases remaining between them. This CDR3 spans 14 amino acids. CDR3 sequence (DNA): TGTGCCAGCAGCCCCCAAGGGGGGGACACTGAAGCTTTCTTT. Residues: CASSPQGGDTEAFF.